The entry below describes one TCR beta chain. Its antigen remains unknown. The data derive from a study of cytomegalovirus exposure and HLA in healthy donors. Turning to the study itself: The same platform as the roughly 630 first-cohort repertoires was used for the 100 to 150 validation repertoires, a later analysis reported.

Study-wide points: Most TCRs appeared rarely, but some public TCRs recurred in many donors. The investigators catalogued 150 or so TCR beta chains as cytomegalovirus-associated.

Repertoires were generated with immunoSEQ multiplex PCR, while TCRdb's copy carries only in-frame clones and drops some. The table shows hundreds of thousands of clones, with 88% occurring only once. The CDR3 has 18 residues. V lost 5 bases to trimming and J lost 7 bases; unmatched junction nucleotides: 16. The germline V gene encodes CDR1 SNHLY and CDR2 FYNNEI. This sequence joins TRBV2 and TRBJ2-7; 14 positions agree with TRBD2. This receptor was taken from a woman between 18 and 29 years old in good health and CMV-seronegative. Sequencing used PBMCs. CDR3 protein: CASSPREIGTSGSEEQYF. DNA for the CDR3: TGTGCCAGCAGTCCACGTGAAATTGGGACTAGCGGGAGTGAAGAGCAGTACTTC.